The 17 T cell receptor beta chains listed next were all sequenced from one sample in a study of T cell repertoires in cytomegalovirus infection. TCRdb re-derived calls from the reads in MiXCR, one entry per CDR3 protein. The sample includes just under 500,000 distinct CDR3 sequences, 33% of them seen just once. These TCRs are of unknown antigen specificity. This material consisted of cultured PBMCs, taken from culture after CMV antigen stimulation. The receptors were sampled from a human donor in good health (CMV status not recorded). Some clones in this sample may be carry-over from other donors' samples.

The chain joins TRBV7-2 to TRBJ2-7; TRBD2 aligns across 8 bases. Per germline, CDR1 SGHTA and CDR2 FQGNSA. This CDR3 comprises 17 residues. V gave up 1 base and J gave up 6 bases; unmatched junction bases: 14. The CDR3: CASSLDPGGPVTGEQYF. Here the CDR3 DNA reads TGTGCCAGCAGCTTAGATCCGGGAGGGCCCGTAACGGGCGAGCAGTACTTC. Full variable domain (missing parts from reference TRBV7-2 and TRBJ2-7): GAGVSQSPSNKVTEKGKDVELRCDPISGHTALYWYRQSLGQGLEFLIYFQGNSAPDKSGLPSDRFSAERTGGSVSTLTIQRTQQEDSAVYLCASSLDPGGPVTGEQYFGPGTRLTVT.

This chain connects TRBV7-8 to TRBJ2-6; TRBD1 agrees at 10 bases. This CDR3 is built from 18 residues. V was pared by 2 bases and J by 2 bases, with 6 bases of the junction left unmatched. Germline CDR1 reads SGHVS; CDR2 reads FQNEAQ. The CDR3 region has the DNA TGTGCCAGCAGCTTATTTGGGACAGGGGCCCCTGGGGCCAACGTCCTGACTTTC. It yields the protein CASSLFGTGAPGANVLTF. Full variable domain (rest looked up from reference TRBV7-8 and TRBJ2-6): GAGVSQSPRYKVAKRGQDVALRCDPISGHVSLFWYQQALGQGPEFLTYFQNEAQLDKSGLPSDRFFAERPEGSVSTLKIQRTQQEDSAVYLCASSLFGTGAPGANVLTFGAGSRLTVL.

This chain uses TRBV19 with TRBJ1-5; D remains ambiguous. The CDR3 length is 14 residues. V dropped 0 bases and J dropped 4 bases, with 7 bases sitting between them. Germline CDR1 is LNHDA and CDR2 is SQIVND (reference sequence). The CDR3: CASSIDPANQPQHF. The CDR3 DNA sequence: TGTGCCAGTAGTATAGATCCCGCGAATCAGCCCCAGCATTTT.

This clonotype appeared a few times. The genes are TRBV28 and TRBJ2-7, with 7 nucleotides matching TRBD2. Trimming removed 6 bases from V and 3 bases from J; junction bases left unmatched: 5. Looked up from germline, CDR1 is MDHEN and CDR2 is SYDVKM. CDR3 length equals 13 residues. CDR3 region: CASRGGGNYEQYF. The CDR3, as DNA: TGTGCCAGCAGGGGCGGGGGTAACTACGAGCAGTACTTC.

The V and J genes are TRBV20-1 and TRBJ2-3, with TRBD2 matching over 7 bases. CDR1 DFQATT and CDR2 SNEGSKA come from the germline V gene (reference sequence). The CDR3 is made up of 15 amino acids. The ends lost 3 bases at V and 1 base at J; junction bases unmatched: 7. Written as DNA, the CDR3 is TGCAGTGCTAGGAGAGGGAGGGCAGGCACAGATACGCAGTATTTT. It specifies CSARRGRAGTDTQYF.

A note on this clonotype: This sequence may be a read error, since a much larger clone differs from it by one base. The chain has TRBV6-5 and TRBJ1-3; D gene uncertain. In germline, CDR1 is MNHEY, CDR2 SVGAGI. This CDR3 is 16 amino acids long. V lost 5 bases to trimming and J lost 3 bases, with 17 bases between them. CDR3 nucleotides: TGTGCCAGCAGTCCTGCCCCACAGTGGGGTGGAAACACCATATATTTT. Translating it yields CASSPAPQWGGNTIYF.

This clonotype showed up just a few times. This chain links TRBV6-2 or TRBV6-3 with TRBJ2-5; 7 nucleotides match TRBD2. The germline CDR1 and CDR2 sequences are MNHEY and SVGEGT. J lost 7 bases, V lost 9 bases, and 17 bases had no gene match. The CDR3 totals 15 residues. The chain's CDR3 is CASDASGRAVWTQYF. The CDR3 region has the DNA TGTGCCAGTGACGCGAGTGGGAGGGCCGTCTGGACCCAGTACTTC.

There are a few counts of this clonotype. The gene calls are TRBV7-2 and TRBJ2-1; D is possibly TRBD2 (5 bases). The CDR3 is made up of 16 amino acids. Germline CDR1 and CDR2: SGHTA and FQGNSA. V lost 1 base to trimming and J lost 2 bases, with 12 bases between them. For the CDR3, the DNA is TGTGCCAGCAGCTTAGTCGGAGCGGCCACCTACAATGAGCAGTTCTTC. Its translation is CASSLVGAATYNEQFF. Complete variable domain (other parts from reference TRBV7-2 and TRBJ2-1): GAGVSQSPSNKVTEKGKDVELRCDPISGHTALYWYRQSLGQGLEFLIYFQGNSAPDKSGLPSDRFSAERTGGSVSTLTIQRTQQEDSAVYLCASSLVGAATYNEQFFGPGTRLTVL.

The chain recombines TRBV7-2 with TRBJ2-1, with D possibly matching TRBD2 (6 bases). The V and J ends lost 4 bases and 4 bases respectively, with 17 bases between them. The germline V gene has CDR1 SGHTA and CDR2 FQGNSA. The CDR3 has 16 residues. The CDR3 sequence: CASSSYSGGSYNEQFF. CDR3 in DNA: TGTGCCAGCAGCTCCTACAGCGGAGGGAGTTACAATGAGCAGTTCTTC.

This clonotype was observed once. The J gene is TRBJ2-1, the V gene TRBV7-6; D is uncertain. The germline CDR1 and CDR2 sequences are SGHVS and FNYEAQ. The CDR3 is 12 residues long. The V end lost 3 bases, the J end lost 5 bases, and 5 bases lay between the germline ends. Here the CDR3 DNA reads TGTGCCAGCAGCTTTCGGGACAATGAGCAGTTCTTC. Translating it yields CASSFRDNEQFF.

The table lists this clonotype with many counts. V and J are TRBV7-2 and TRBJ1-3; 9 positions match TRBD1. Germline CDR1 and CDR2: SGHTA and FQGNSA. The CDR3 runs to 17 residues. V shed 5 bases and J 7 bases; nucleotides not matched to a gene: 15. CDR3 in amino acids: CASSPSTGGRGDNTIYF. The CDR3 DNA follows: TGTGCCAGCAGCCCCTCGACAGGGGGGAGAGGTGATAACACCATATATTTT.

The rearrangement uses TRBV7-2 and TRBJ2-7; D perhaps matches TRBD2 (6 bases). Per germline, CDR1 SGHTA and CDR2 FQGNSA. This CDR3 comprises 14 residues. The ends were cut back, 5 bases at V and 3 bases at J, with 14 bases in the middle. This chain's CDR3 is CASSRNTGVYEQYF. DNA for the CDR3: TGTGCCAGCAGCCGTAACACGGGAGTCTACGAGCAGTACTTC.

This CDR3 is CASSPLGGGLEAFF. As DNA, the CDR3 is TGTGCCAGCAGCCCACTTGGGGGGGGACTTGAAGCTTTCTTT. The chain recombines TRBV6-2 or TRBV6-3 with TRBJ1-1, with a possible D match to TRBD1 (5 bases). Germline CDR1 is MNHEY and CDR2 is SVGEGT. V was pared by 6 bases and J by 7 bases, with 18 bases between. CDR3 length: 14 residues.

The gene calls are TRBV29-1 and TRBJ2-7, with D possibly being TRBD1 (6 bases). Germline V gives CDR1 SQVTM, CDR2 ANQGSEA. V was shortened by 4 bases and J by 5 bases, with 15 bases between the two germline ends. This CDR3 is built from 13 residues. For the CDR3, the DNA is TGCAGCGTTGCGACAGGACCTACCCACGAGCAGTACGTC. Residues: CSVATGPTHEQYV.

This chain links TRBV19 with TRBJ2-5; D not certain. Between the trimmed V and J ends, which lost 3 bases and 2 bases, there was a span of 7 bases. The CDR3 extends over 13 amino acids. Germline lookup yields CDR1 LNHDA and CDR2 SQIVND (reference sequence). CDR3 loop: CASSIPAQETQYF. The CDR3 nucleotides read TGTGCCAGTAGTATCCCGGCTCAAGAGACCCAGTACTTC.

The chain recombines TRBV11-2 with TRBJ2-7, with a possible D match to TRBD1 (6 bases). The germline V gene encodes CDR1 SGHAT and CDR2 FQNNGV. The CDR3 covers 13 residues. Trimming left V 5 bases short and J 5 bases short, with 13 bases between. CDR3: CASSAQGVHEQYF. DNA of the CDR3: TGTGCCAGCAGCGCACAGGGTGTCCACGAGCAGTACTTC.

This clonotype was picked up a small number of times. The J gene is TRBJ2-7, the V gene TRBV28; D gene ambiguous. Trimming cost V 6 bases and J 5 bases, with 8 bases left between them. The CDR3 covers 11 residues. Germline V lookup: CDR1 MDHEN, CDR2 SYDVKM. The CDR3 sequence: CASRKTNEQYV. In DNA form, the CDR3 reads TGTGCCAGCAGAAAAACCAACGAGCAGTACGTC.